The source of this T cell receptor (beta chain) is a study of T cell responses to AZD1222 COVID-19 vaccine. Study conclusions and caveats: Repertoires were obtained solely post-peak T cell response.

A remark on this clone: Its antigen is still unknown.

CDR1 LGHDT and CDR2 YNNKEL come from the germline V gene (reference sequence). The CDR3 spans 14 residues. With 5 bases clipped from V and 4 bases from J, the junction kept 5 bases outside the gene matches. Assay used: immunoSEQ multiplex PCR; TCRdb lists only in-frame clones, some missing. The table lists roughly 49,000 clones, 70% to 80% of them singletons. J is TRBJ1-1 and V is TRBV3-1 (or the pseudogene TRBV3-2); 9 bases match TRBD1. Sequenced material: peripheral blood, taken on day 0 of AZD1222 vaccination. This TCR was sampled from an adult in good health. The CDR3 sequence: CASSSGTGTTEAFF. In DNA, the CDR3 is TGTGCCAGCAGCTCAGGGACAGGGACCACTGAAGCTTTCTTT.